Listed here are 14 T cell receptor beta chains from one sample, sequenced in a study of regulatory T cells in long-lasting Graves disease. Arm-PCR of CDR3 regions and iRepertoire HTBI primers were used to build TCR beta libraries. Using its own MiXCR run on the multiplex PCR reads, TCRdb lists one record per CDR3 protein. This sample has a few hundred thousand distinct CDR3 sequences, with roughly 18% found just once. The time point: newly diagnosed GD, antithyroid drugs for less than 3 months. Scientists built the TCR library using RNA that was extracted from PBMCs. These data are also associated with another study on T cells in Graves' hyperthyroidism and ophthalmopathy.

The specimen was peripheral blood mononuclear cells (PBMCs), collected at new diagnosis, from a patient treated with antithyroid drugs. The receptors stem from a woman in her 30s with Graves disease.

This clonotype has a count of ten or more. This chain uses TRBV6-5 with TRBJ2-5; TRBD2 agrees at 7 bases. The CDR3 covers 14 residues. The junction had 5 bases not matched to a gene; V was cut back by 2 bases and J by 5 bases. Looked up from germline, CDR1 is MNHEY and CDR2 is SVGAGI. The CDR3 bases are TGTGCCAGCAGTTACCCTGCGGGAGAGGAGACCCAGTACTTC. This encodes CASSYPAGEETQYF.

This clonotype has ten or more counts. CDR3 coding DNA: TGTGCCAGCAGCCAAGAGGACCATTCACCCCTCCACTTT. Its protein is CASSQEDHSPLHF. The chain links TRBV3-1 to TRBJ1-6; no definite D call. Per the germline V gene, CDR1 is LGHDT and CDR2 is YNNKEL (reference sequence). The ends were cut back, 0 bases at V and 8 bases at J, with 5 bases in the middle. The CDR3 has 13 residues.

There are many counts of this clonotype. CDR3 sequence (DNA): TGTGCCAGCAGCGTAAACACAGGGGGGGCTGAGGAGCAGTACTTC. Translated: CASSVNTGGAEEQYF. The chain links TRBV9 to TRBJ2-7; possibly TRBD1 for D (8 bases). The ends were cut back, 1 base at V and 7 bases at J, with 18 bases in the middle. The CDR3 sequence is 15 residues long. Germline lookup yields CDR1 SGDLS and CDR2 YYNGEE.

This clonotype came up many times. The rearrangement uses TRBV4-1 and TRBJ2-2; TRBD2 matches at 9 bases. Germline V gives CDR1 MGHRA, CDR2 YSYEKL. The CDR3 is made up of 16 amino acids. The trim removed 1 base at V and 6 bases at J, leaving 6 bases unmatched. CDR3 nucleotide sequence: TGCGCCAGCAGCCAAGGCGGGGGGGGTTGGTCCGGGGAGCTGTTTTTT. The encoded protein is CASSQGGGGWSGELFF.

CDR3 in DNA: TGTGCCAGCAGCCAGGGGGCAGGGAGTAACACTGAAGCTTTCTTT. It translates to CASSQGAGSNTEAFF. This chain uses TRBV5-4 with TRBJ1-1, with 8 bases that match TRBD1. CDR1 and CDR2 (germline): SGHNT, YYREEE (reference sequence). This CDR3 is 15 amino acids long. The V gene end was trimmed by 4 bases and the J gene end by 2 bases; junction bases not matched to a gene: 7.

This clonotype was recorded a few times. The chain joins TRBV12-3 or TRBV12-4 to TRBJ2-5, with D hard to call. The length of the CDR3 is 13 residues. The ends were cut back, 5 bases at V and 5 bases at J, with 12 bases in the middle. CDR3 in amino acids: CASSLTRRETQYF. As DNA, the CDR3 is TGTGCCAGCAGTCTGACTCGAAGGGAGACCCAGTACTTC.

The sample holds many counts of this clonotype. The chain is built from TRBV11-2 and TRBJ2-5; the match to TRBD2 covers 8 bases. V shed 4 bases, J shed 5 bases, and the junction held 9 bases outside the gene matches. The CDR3 loop spans 15 amino acids. Germline-derived CDR1 and CDR2 are SGHAT and FQNNGV. This chain's CDR3 is CASSSPGGGWETQYF. DNA for the CDR3: TGTGCCAGCAGCTCACCCGGGGGGGGTTGGGAGACCCAGTACTTC.

This clonotype has just a few counts. The DNA for the CDR3 is TGTGCCAGCAGCCACCGGGACAGAGCCTACGAGCAGTACTTC. Protein sequence: CASSHRDRAYEQYF. The V call is TRBV11-3, the J call TRBJ2-3, with 7 bases identical to TRBD1. The J call is uncertain, as TRBJ2-7 better fits the DNA end. The germline V gene has CDR1 SGHNT and CDR2 YENEEA. The CDR3 loop spans 14 amino acids.

This clonotype was counted many times. The junction and the germline gene differ at one end; a read error may be behind it. The V and J genes are TRBV5-4 and TRBJ2-3; the D gene is possibly TRBD1 (5 bases). The CDR3 length is 14 residues. Germline V CDR1 and CDR2: SGHNT, YYREEE (reference sequence). The CDR3: CASSKDLETDAQYF. The CDR3 DNA sequence: TGTGCCAGCAGCAAGGATTTGGAGACAGATGCGCAGTATTTT.

In this sample, this clonotype turned up many times. The genes are TRBV3-1 and TRBJ2-2; a possible D gene is TRBD2 (5 bases). V gave up 5 bases and J gave up 2 bases, with 18 bases separating them. The V gene's germline CDR1 is LGHDT and CDR2 YNNKEL (reference sequence). This CDR3 is 17 amino acids long. The CDR3 is CASSYLPSSGNTGELFF. DNA of the CDR3: TGTGCCAGCAGCTACCTCCCGAGCAGCGGAAACACCGGGGAGCTGTTTTTT.

On this clonotype itself: Compared with germline, one end of the junction differs, possibly owing to a read error. This chain uses TRBV27 with TRBJ1-5; 9 positions agree with TRBD1. Germline V lookup: CDR1 MNHEY, CDR2 SMNVEV (reference sequence). This CDR3 contains 16 residues. The CDR3 sequence: CASSPTGTGWYQPQQF. The CDR3 DNA sequence: TGTGCCAGCAGTCCGACCGGGACAGGGTGGTATCAGCCCCAGCAGTTT.

The genes are TRBV12-5 and TRBJ1-2, with TRBD1 matching 12 bases. The CDR3 runs 15 residues. With 3 bases clipped from V and 5 bases from J, the junction kept 4 bases outside the gene matches. Germline CDR1 is LGHNT and CDR2 is FRNRAP. The CDR3 DNA sequence: TGTGCTAGTGGTTTAGGGACAGGGGGCGATTATGGCTACACCTTC. Encoded protein: CASGLGTGGDYGYTF.

This clonotype occurred many times. V and J are TRBV20-1 and TRBJ2-1; D is ambiguous. The length of the CDR3 is 12 residues. The V gene lost 7 bases and the J gene lost 2 bases, with 9 bases spanning the gap. The germline CDR1 and CDR2 sequences are DFQATT and SNEGSKA (reference sequence). The CDR3 loop reads CSVQGTYNEQFF. CDR3 in DNA: TGCAGTGTCCAAGGAACCTACAATGAGCAGTTCTTC.

This clonotype has at least ten counts. The chain couples TRBV18 to TRBJ1-2; D gene ambiguous. V was trimmed by 3 bases and J by 3 bases, leaving 14 bases between them. CDR1 is KGHSH, CDR2 LQKENI, per germline. The CDR3 length is 15 residues. The CDR3 region is CASSPSFFTDYGYTF. CDR3 DNA: TGTGCCAGCTCACCTTCATTCTTCACTGACTATGGCTACACCTTC.